This T cell receptor beta chain was captured in a study of T-cell reconstitution after alpha-beta-depleted transplantation in children. For TCRbeta, the library was prepared with unique molecular identifiers. TCRdb ran MiXCR on the PCR reads and lists one entry per CDR3 protein. The sample has about 980,000 distinct CDR3 sequences, roughly 29% seen once. This clonotype has a handful of counts. The V end was cut by 2 bases, the J end by 2 bases, with 12 bases between. The CDR3 covers 15 residues. The chain has TRBV12-3 or TRBV12-4 and TRBJ2-5; D may be TRBD1 (6 bases). This TCR came from a boy less than two years old who had a stem cell transplant for SCID, so the T cells may come from the graft donor. Source: PBMCs, mostly from graft donor cells, taken 360 days after TCRalphabeta/CD19-depleted stem cell transplant. CDR3 in DNA: TGTGCCAGCAGTTTAAACAGGGATGGACAAGAGACCCAGTACTTC. Translation gives CASSLNRDGQETQYF.